This T cell receptor (beta chain) was captured by sequencing in a study of blood T cell repertoires in COVID-19 (dated by TCRdb to the early 2020s). For the study in its entirety: Samples from collaborators originated in the United States, Italy and Spain and spanned both the acute and convalescent phases of COVID-19. The material from the prospective study consisted of cDNA or gDNA derived from T cells, B-cell-depleted T cells, or PBMCs. The dataset comprised deeply sampled blood TCRbeta repertoires from subjects exposed to, actively infected with, or recovered from COVID-19. The repertoires were made available in a free public database intended to serve as a resource for research on the immune response to SARS-CoV-2. The samples were drawn from the first 160 participants of the ongoing ImmuneRACE study and from roughly 1,300 subjects provided by 6 global collaborators. The sample metadata nearly always contained a de-identified subject ID, COVID-19 status, age in years and sex. Where available, HLA class I and class II types were obtained from metadata supplied by the sample provider rather than from assay-based typing. Results and caveats for the whole study, not just this receptor: The amount of clinical and demographic metadata varied by source and participant and was provided uncurated.

The immunoSEQ Assay, a bias-controlled multiplex PCR, was used to amplify TCRbeta CDR3 regions from genomic DNA. Under the source paper's analysis protocol: The number of nucleated cells in each sample was estimated by amplification of reference gene primers within the assay. To quantify the absolute abundance of each unique TCRbeta CDR3 rearrangement, sequence reads were collapsed and filtered. For each sample, productive Simpson clonality was calculated by taking the square root of Simpson's diversity index across productive rearrangements. TCRdb took over this immuneACCESS table, retaining in-frame rearrangements with V and J assigned. Such tables are incomplete; in checked studies, under half of the missing clones stem from an unresolved V gene, and the remainder is unexplained. Clone size and the V and J calls come from that table; the DNA yielded D and trimming. The table for this sample lists 150,000 or so clones; roughly nine tenths of them were counted only once. Roughly a sixth of the sample rests with the top ten.

The collaborating institutions used their own protocols to collect whole blood in K2EDTA tubes. Collaborator samples were shipped for TCRbeta analysis as frozen whole blood, isolated PBMCs, or DNA extracted from either sample type. The CDR3, from cysteine to tryptophan, totals 12 residues. Solely the CDR3 DNA is kept, with 36 bases framed from the first base. The germline V gene provides CDR1 KGHSH and CDR2 LQKENI. Of note for this clone: Its binding antigen is unknown. One junction end disagrees with the germline gene, perhaps due to a read error.

The receptor was isolated from a man in his sixties with active or convalescent COVID-19. The chain is assembled from TRBV18 and TRBJ2-4; a stretch of 9 junction bases matches TRBD1. The sample consisted of peripheral blood. The DNA sequence follows: TGTGCCAGCTCACCTACGTCGGGACAGGGTAACTGG. This translates into CASSPTSGQGNW.